The clone carrying this T cell receptor beta chain appeared many times. From 300 to 400 ng of RNA, a library with molecular barcoded alpha/delta and beta/gamma adaptors was made. TCRdb reanalysed the reads using MiXCR and keeps one entry per CDR3 protein. The table has 100,000 to 150,000 distinct CDR3 sequences, roughly 13% seen once. The entry originates in a study of read filtering for tumor transcriptome and immune sequencing. This CDR3 is built from 16 residues. The germline V gene encodes CDR1 SNHLY and CDR2 FYNNEI. V lost 2 bases and J lost 8; bases outside the gene matches: 8. Every patient had bone marrow sampled while the disease was active.

The sequence came from a donor aged 40 or over with multiple myeloma. The gene calls are TRBV2 and TRBJ1-4; 10 bases fit TRBD1. Sequencing was done on a sample of a population of CD138-negative cells sorted from bone marrow. CDR3 nucleotides: TGTGCCAGCAGTGAATCCCGACAGGGGGCGGCGGAAAAACTGTTTTTT. It specifies CASSESRQGAAEKLFF.